These T cell receptor beta chains were read from a single sample in a study of T cell changes during pregnancy in multiple sclerosis. Assay used: immunoSEQ multiplex PCR; TCRdb lists only in-frame clones, some missing. Of roughly 40,000 clones in the sample, 90% to 95% were seen once. The sample was peripheral blood, taken before pregnancy. The receptors shown here come from a female donor with multiple sclerosis, enrolled in a pregnancy study. Both conserved end residues are part of each CDR3. The order of the fields is J gene, V gene, clone size, D gene, CDR3 protein, CDR3 DNA. The D gene is left open where the match is weak. Clone size is shown for a subset of rows, as once, few, many or a class of expanded clone.

j_gene: TRBJ2-1; v_gene: TRBV10-3; abundance: -; d_gene: -; CDR3aa: CAISSSGSYNEQFF; CDR3nt: TGTGCCATCAGTTCATCCGGCTCCTACAATGAGCAGTTCTTC
j_gene: TRBJ2-2; v_gene: TRBV6-5; abundance: -; d_gene: TRBD1; CDR3aa: CASRGQGADTGELFF; CDR3nt: TGTGCCAGCAGGGGACAGGGGGCCGACACCGGGGAGCTGTTTTTT
j_gene: TRBJ2-1; v_gene: TRBV10-1; abundance: -; d_gene: -; CDR3aa: CASSVRGNEQFF; CDR3nt: TGCGCCAGCAGTGTTCGGGGAAATGAGCAGTTCTTC
j_gene: TRBJ1-2; v_gene: TRBV7-9; abundance: once; d_gene: TRBD1; CDR3aa: CASSVGTGFDYGYTF; CDR3nt: TGTGCCAGCAGCGTAGGGACAGGGTTTGACTATGGCTACACCTTC
j_gene: TRBJ2-5; v_gene: TRBV7-2; abundance: -; d_gene: TRBD1; CDR3aa: CASSRDRGETQYF; CDR3nt: TGTGCCAGCAGCCGGGACAGAGGGGAGACCCAGTACTTC
j_gene: TRBJ2-3; v_gene: TRBV7-8; abundance: -; d_gene: TRBD2; CDR3aa: CASSRLAGGSTDTQYF; CDR3nt: TGTGCCAGCTCGCGACTAGCGGGAGGGAGCACAGATACGCAGTATTTT
j_gene: TRBJ1-4; v_gene: TRBV5-1; abundance: -; d_gene: -; CDR3aa: CASRQSNEKLFF; CDR3nt: TGCGCCAGCCGACAGAGTAATGAAAAACTGTTTTTT
j_gene: TRBJ1-1; v_gene: TRBV29-1; abundance: -; d_gene: -; CDR3aa: CSVEAEGGGSEAFF; CDR3nt: TGCAGCGTTGAAGCGGAAGGGGGTGGGTCTGAAGCTTTCTTT
j_gene: TRBJ2-5; v_gene: TRBV4-1; abundance: few; d_gene: -; CDR3aa: CASSQGRTPHQETQYF; CDR3nt: TGCGCCAGCAGCCAAGGTCGGACACCCCATCAAGAGACCCAGTACTTC
j_gene: TRBJ1-5; v_gene: TRBV19; abundance: -; d_gene: TRBD1; CDR3aa: CASTFQGGNQPQHF; CDR3nt: TGTGCCAGTACTTTCCAGGGGGGCAATCAGCCCCAGCATTTT
j_gene: TRBJ1-1; v_gene: TRBV2; abundance: -; d_gene: -; CDR3aa: CASRLSPGSTEAFF; CDR3nt: TGTGCCAGCAGACTCTCCCCGGGGTCTACTGAAGCTTTCTTT
j_gene: TRBJ2-1; v_gene: TRBV28; abundance: -; d_gene: -; CDR3aa: CASSPSDSLNEQFF; CDR3nt: TGTGCCAGCAGTCCGTCGGACAGCCTCAATGAGCAGTTCTTC
j_gene: TRBJ1-1; v_gene: TRBV5-5; abundance: -; d_gene: -; CDR3aa: CASSLVSGNTEAFF; CDR3nt: TGTGCCAGCAGCTTGGTCAGCGGGAACACTGAAGCTTTCTTT
j_gene: TRBJ1-2; v_gene: TRBV4-3; abundance: -; d_gene: -; CDR3aa: CASSQDLSIYGYTF; CDR3nt: TGCGCCAGCAGCCAAGATCTCAGTATCTATGGCTACACCTTC
j_gene: TRBJ2-1; v_gene: TRBV10-3; abundance: -; d_gene: TRBD2; CDR3aa: CAIKSAEGLVIF; CDR3nt: TGTGCCATCAAGTCGGCAGAGGGACTAGTGATCTTC